This TCR beta chain was captured by sequencing in a study of blood T cell repertoires in COVID-19. TCRdb keeps only in-frame clones here, not all; method: immunoSEQ multiplex PCR. The repertoire holds around 70,000 clones, with approximately 78% as singletons. V shed 4 bases and J shed 4 bases, with 10 bases lying between them. The CDR3 totals 12 residues. The germline CDR1 and CDR2 sequences are GTSNPN and SVGIG (reference sequence). J is TRBJ1-1 and V is TRBV30, with TRBD1 as a possible D gene (6 bases). The receptor was derived from a woman aged 55-75 years with acute or convalescent COVID-19. Sequenced: peripheral blood. The DNA for the CDR3 is TGTGCCTGGACAGGGGCTGGCACTGAAGCTTTCTTT. The encoded protein is CAWTGAGTEAFF.